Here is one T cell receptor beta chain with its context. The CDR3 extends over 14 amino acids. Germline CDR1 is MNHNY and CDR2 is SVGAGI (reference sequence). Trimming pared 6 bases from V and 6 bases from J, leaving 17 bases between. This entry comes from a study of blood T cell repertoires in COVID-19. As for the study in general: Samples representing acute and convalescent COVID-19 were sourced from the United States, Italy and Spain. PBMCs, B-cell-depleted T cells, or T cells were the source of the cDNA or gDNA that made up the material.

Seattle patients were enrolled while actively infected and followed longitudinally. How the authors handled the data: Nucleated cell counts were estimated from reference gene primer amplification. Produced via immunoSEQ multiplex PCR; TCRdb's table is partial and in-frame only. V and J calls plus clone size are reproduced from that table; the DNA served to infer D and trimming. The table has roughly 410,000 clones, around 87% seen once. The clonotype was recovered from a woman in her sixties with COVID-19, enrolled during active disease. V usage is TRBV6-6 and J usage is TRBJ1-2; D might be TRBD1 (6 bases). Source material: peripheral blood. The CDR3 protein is CASRAQGMANGYTF. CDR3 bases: TGTGCCAGCAGGGCCCAGGGGATGGCTAATGGCTACACCTTC.